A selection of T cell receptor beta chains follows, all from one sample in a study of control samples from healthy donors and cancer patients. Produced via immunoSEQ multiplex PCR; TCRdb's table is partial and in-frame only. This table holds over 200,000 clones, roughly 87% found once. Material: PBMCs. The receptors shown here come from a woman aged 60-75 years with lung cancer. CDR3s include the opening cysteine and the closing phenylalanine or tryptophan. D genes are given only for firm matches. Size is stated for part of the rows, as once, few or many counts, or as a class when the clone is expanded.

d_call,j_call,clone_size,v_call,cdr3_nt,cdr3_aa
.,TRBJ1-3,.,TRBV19,TGTGCCAGTAGTATCTCAGCGTTCGGGGAATCTGGAAACACCATATATTTT,CASSISAFGESGNTIYF
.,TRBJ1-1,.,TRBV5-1,TGCGCCAGCAGCTTCGTGGACACAAACACTGAAGCTTTCTTT,CASSFVDTNTEAFF
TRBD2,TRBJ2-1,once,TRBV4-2,TGTGCCAGCAGTCGTTCTTCTCTAGCGGGGCCCTACAATGAGCAGTTCTTC,CASSRSSLAGPYNEQFF
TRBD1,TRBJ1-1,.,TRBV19,TGTGCCAGTAGTATTTTAAGCCCGGACAGGGGAAGTGAAGCTTTCTTT,CASSILSPDRGSEAFF
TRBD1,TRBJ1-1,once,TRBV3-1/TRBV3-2,TGTGCCAGCAGCCCACGACAGGGCGCGAACACTGAAGCTTTCTTT,CASSPRQGANTEAFF
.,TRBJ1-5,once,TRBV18,TGTGCCAGCTCGCAAGCTCCGGGGCTGGGGAATCAGCCCCAGCATTTT,CASSQAPGLGNQPQHF
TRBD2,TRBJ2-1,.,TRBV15,TGTGCCACCAGCAGGGGGGTAGCGGGAGGGCCGGGAACTGAGCAGTTCTTC,CATSRGVAGGPGTEQFF
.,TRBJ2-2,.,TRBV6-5,TGTGCCAGCAGCCGGGGCGGCACCGGGGAGCTGTTTTTT,CASSRGGTGELFF
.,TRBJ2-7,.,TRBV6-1,TGTGCCAGCAGTGAGATGGGGAAGACCTACGAGCAGTACTTC,CASSEMGKTYEQYF
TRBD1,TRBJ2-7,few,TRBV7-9,TGTGCCAGCAGTCCTTACAGGGGAACGGGCGAGCAGTACTTC,CASSPYRGTGEQYF
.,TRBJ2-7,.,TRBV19,TGTGCCAGTGGAACCTGGGACGAGCAGTACTTC,CASGTWDEQYF
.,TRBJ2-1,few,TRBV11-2,TGTGCCAGCAGCCTATTGGACAGCTACAATGAGCAGTTCTTC,CASSLLDSYNEQFF
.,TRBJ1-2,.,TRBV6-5,TGTGCCAGCACCACGAGGCAGTACTATGGCTACACCTTC,CASTTRQYYGYTF
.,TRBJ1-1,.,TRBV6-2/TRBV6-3,TGTGCCAGCAGTTACCCCAGGGGAGGGTGGCGCACTGAAGCTTTCTTT,CASSYPRGGWRTEAFF
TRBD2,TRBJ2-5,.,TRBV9,TGTGCCAGCAGCGTCGGACTAGCGGGGTCTGGGGAGACCCAGTACTTC,CASSVGLAGSGETQYF
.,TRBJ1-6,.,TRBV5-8,TGTGCCAGCAGTTTTCACTATAATTCACCCCTCCACTTT,CASSFHYNSPLHF
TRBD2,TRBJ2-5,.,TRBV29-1,TGCAGCGTTGTAGCGGGAGAGGAGACCCAGTACTTC,CSVVAGEETQYF
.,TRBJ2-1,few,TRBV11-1,TGTGCCAGCAGCTTAGCGCAGACGAGGGGTGAGCAGTTCTTC,CASSLAQTRGEQFF
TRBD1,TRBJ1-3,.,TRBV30,TGTGCCTGGGAACCTGGGACAGCCCTCATTGCTTCTGGAAACACCATATATTTT,CAWEPGTALIASGNTIYF
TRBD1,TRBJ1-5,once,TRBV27,TGTGCCAGCAGTTTAGGCAGGGGGAATCAGCCCCAGCATTTT,CASSLGRGNQPQHF
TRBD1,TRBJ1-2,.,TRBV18,TGTGCCAGCTCACGAAACAGGGGGCCTATGACCTTC,CASSRNRGPMTF
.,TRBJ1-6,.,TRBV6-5,TGTGCCAGCACGAGTGAATTCTATAATTCACCCCTCCACTTT,CASTSEFYNSPLHF
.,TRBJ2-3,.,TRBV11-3,TGTGCCAGCAGCTACGGGTTAACAGATACGCAGTATTTT,CASSYGLTDTQYF
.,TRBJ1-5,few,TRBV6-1,TGTGCCAGCAGTGAAGTCGGGGCCCAGCATTTT,CASSEVGAQHF
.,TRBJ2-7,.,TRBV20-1,TGCAGTGCTACCCCTACCTACGAGCAGTACTTC,CSATPTYEQYF
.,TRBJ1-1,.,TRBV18,TGTGCCAGCTCACGGGACATTGGGGCCGCGGGGGCTTTCTTT,CASSRDIGAAGAFF
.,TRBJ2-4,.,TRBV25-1,TGTGCCAGCACCCCAGGGGCCCAGGGAAACATTCAGTACTTC,CASTPGAQGNIQYF
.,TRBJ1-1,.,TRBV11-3,TGTGCCAGCTCTCGGCGGGCTGGCACTGAAGCTTTCTTT,CASSRRAGTEAFF
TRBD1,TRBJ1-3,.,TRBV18,TGTGCCAGCTCACCAGGACAGGGAGCGGCTGGAAACACCATATATTTT,CASSPGQGAAGNTIYF
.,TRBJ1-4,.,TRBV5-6,TGTGCCAGCAGCTTGGATCGGGGGGCGACTAATGAAAAACTGTTTTTT,CASSLDRGATNEKLFF
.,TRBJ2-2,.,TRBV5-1,TGCGCCAGCAGCTACAGGACCTCGAACACCGGGGAGCTGTTTTTT,CASSYRTSNTGELFF
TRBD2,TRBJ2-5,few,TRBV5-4,TGTGCCAGCAGCTCCCCTAGCGGGAGTAGAGGAGAGACCCAGTACTTC,CASSSPSGSRGETQYF
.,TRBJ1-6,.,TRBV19,TGTGCCAGTAGTTTTCGGACAAGCAATTCACCCCTCCACTTT,CASSFRTSNSPLHF
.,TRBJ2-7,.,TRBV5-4,TGTGCCAGCAGCTTGTTGGACTCCTACGAGCAGTACTTC,CASSLLDSYEQYF
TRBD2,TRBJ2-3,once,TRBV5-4,TGTGCCAGCAGCTCTAGGACTAGCGGAACAGATACGCAGTATTTT,CASSSRTSGTDTQYF
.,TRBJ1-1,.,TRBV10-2,TGCGCCAGCCAGGGTATCGGGAACACTGAAGCTTTCTTT,CASQGIGNTEAFF
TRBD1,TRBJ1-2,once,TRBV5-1,TGCGCCAGCAGCCCGGGACAGGGTAGCATAGGATATGGCTACACCTTC,CASSPGQGSIGYGYTF
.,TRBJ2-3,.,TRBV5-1,TGCGCCAGCAGCTTCGGGGGTAAGCCACCCGATACGCAGTATTTT,CASSFGGKPPDTQYF
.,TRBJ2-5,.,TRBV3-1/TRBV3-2,TGTGCCAGCAGGGATCTAGGGAACCAAGAGACCCAGTACTTC,CASRDLGNQETQYF
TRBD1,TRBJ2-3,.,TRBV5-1,TGCGCCAGCAGCGTACAGGGGGAAGGCACAGATACGCAGTATTTT,CASSVQGEGTDTQYF
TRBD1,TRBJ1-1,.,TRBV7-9,TGTGCCAGCAGCTTAGGGACAGGGCGTGAAGCTTTCTTT,CASSLGTGREAFF
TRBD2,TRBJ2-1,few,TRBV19,TGTGCCAGTACGCTAGCGGGAGGGTCCTACAATGAGCAGTTCTTC,CASTLAGGSYNEQFF
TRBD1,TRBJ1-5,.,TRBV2,TGTGCCAGCAGGAAAACAGGGGTTTGGAGCAATCAGCCCCAGCATTTT,CASRKTGVWSNQPQHF
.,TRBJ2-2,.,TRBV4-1,TGCGCCAGCAGCCAAGAAGGAGAAGGGAGAACGAACACCGGGGAGCTGTTTTTT,CASSQEGEGRTNTGELFF
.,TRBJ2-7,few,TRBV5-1,TGCGCCAGCAGCTTGGGGGGGGTTCCCTCCTACGAGCAGTACTTC,CASSLGGVPSYEQYF
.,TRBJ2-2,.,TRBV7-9,TGTGCCAGCAGCTCCAGGGGTAATGGCGGGGAGCTGTTTTTT,CASSSRGNGGELFF